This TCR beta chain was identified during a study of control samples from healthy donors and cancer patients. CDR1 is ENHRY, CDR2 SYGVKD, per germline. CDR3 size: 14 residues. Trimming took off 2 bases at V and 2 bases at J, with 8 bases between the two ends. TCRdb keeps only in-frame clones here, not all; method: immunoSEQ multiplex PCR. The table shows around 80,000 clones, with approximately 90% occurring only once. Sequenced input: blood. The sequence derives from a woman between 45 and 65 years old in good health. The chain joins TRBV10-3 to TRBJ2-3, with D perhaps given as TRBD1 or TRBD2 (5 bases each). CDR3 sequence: CAISEGTTTDTQYF. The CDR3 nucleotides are TGTGCCATCAGTGAGGGGACGACCACAGATACGCAGTATTTT.